The entry below gives a single TCR beta chain sequence along with its context. These data belong to a study of blood T cell repertoires in COVID-19. Study-wide context: PBMCs, B-cell-depleted T cells, or T cells were the source of the cDNA or gDNA that made up the material.

Some clones are missing from TCRdb's copy, which holds only in-frame ones; the method was immunoSEQ multiplex PCR. This sample has 250,000 to 300,000 clones, with about 89% found just once. Cohort 3 recovery required two negative PCRs, clearance, or symptom resolution. The CDR3 spans 15 residues. Trimming removed 3 bases from V and 8 bases from J, with 19 bases in between. Germline V lookup: CDR1 MGHDK, CDR2 SYGVNS. The source material was PBMCs or T cells enriched from blood (not recorded which). The receptor's source is a woman aged 40 to 50 who had recovered from COVID-19. The rearrangement uses TRBV25-1 and TRBJ1-2; possibly TRBD1 for D (6 bases). CDR3 DNA: TGTGCCAGCAGTGACGAACAGGGAATGGTAGGGGGCTACACCTTC. Protein: CASSDEQGMVGGYTF.